Each of the 19 T cell receptor beta chains below was sequenced from the same sample in a study of T cell responses to AZD1222 COVID-19 vaccine. TCRdb's copy holds only in-frame clones and misses some; the assay was immunoSEQ multiplex PCR. The sample carries 93,000 or so clones, about 90% recorded once. The sample in question was peripheral blood, obtained on day 0 of AZD1222 vaccination. The receptors originated from an adult in good health.

The chain recombines TRBV6-5 with TRBJ1-5; TRBD1 agrees at 7 bases. The CDR3 has 14 amino acids. Germline V gene sequence: CDR1 MNHEY, CDR2 SVGAGI. Trimming at V came to 6 bases and at J to 9 bases, leaving 11 bases not matched to a gene. CDR3 sequence: CASSPGTEQGPQHF. The CDR3 bases are TGTGCCAGCAGCCCCGGGACAGAGCAAGGGCCCCAGCATTTT.

In the case of this clone: The junction shows a germline mismatch at one end, possibly a read error. The CDR3 reads CASGQQFRYDYTF. In DNA, the CDR3 is TGTGCCAGCGGCCAACAGTTCCGGTATGACTACACCTTC. J is TRBJ1-2 and V is TRBV3-1 (or the pseudogene TRBV3-2); D gene uncertain. Germline loops: CDR1 LGHDT, CDR2 YNNKEL (reference sequence). This CDR3 comprises 13 residues.

The rearrangement joins TRBV7-8 to TRBJ1-2; 9 positions agree with TRBD1. Trimming removed 4 bases from V and 7 bases from J; junction bases left unmatched: 10. Germline CDR1 reads SGHVS; CDR2 reads FQNEAQ. The CDR3 has 15 amino acids. The CDR3 reads CASSSPDRGVFGYTF. DNA for the CDR3: TGTGCCAGCAGCTCGCCGGACAGGGGAGTATTTGGCTACACCTTC.

This chain links TRBV12-3 or TRBV12-4 with TRBJ1-5, with D unclear. The CDR3 is 13 residues long. The V end lost 3 bases, the J end lost 8 bases, and 11 bases lay between the germline ends. The CDR3 is CASSLHREEPQHF. The DNA for the CDR3 is TGTGCCAGCAGTTTGCACAGAGAGGAGCCCCAGCATTTT.

The CDR3 DNA reads as TGTGCCAGCAGCTACCGGGACAGGGGTGGATTGAACAATGAGCAGTTCTTC. Translated: CASSYRDRGGLNNEQFF. The gene calls are TRBV5-8 and TRBJ2-1; 10 positions match TRBD1. Germline lookup yields CDR1 SGHTS and CDR2 YDEGEE. CDR3 length: 17 amino acids. V shed 3 bases and J 5 bases; nucleotides not matched to a gene: 11.

CDR3 nucleotides: TGTGCCAGCAGCGTCGCCCCCCAGGGGGGTATGGCCGAGCAGTACTTC. Amino acid sequence: CASSVAPQGGMAEQYF. V and J are TRBV9 and TRBJ2-7, with D possibly TRBD1 on 7 matching bases. Germline assignment: CDR1 SGDLS and CDR2 YYNGEE. V lost 2 bases, J lost 6 bases, and 21 bases lay in between. The CDR3 is 16 amino acids.

The V and J genes are TRBV19 and TRBJ2-1, with D perhaps TRBD1 (5 bases). CDR1 and CDR2 (germline): LNHDA, SQIVND (reference sequence). The CDR3 consists of 13 residues. Trimming removed 7 bases at V and 6 bases at J, with 13 bases between. CDR3 DNA: TGTGCCAGTAACTCCTATACAGGCAATGAGCAGTTCTTC. Its translation is CASNSYTGNEQFF. Based on the CDR3 plus reference TRBV19 and TRBJ2-1, the full variable domain is DGGITQSPKYLFRKEGQNVTLSCEQNLNHDAMYWYRQDPGQGLRLIYYSQIVNDFQKGDIAEGYSVSREKKESFPLTVTSAQKNPTAFYLCASNSYTGNEQFFGPGTRLTVL.

The rearrangement links TRBV7-9 to TRBJ1-1; 7 nucleotides line up with TRBD1. V shed 0 bases, J shed 1 base, and the junction held 11 bases outside the gene matches. CDR1 is SEHNR, CDR2 FQNEAQ, per germline (reference sequence). The CDR3 consists of 18 residues. CDR3: CASSLARTTGWGNTEAFF. The CDR3 nucleotides read TGTGCCAGCAGCTTAGCCCGTACGACAGGGTGGGGGAACACTGAAGCTTTCTTT.

This chain connects TRBV19 to TRBJ2-2; D perhaps matches TRBD2 (6 bases). This CDR3 has 16 residues. Germline lookup yields CDR1 LNHDA and CDR2 SQIVND (reference sequence). V was cut by 4 bases and J by 7 bases, with 19 bases left in between. CDR3 sequence (DNA): TGTGCCAGTAGTAAGAACCCGCAGGGCGGGAACGGGGAGCTGTTTTTT. Protein: CASSKNPQGGNGELFF.

This clone showed up many times. The V gene is TRBV28, the J gene TRBJ1-2; TRBD1 aligns across 8 bases. After removal of 5 bases from V and 0 bases from J, the junction contained 5 bases not matched to a gene. Germline CDR1 and CDR2: MDHEN and SYDVKM. The CDR3 sequence is 15 residues long. The CDR3 spells CASSPTGDPNYGYTF. DNA for the CDR3: TGTGCCAGCAGTCCGACAGGGGATCCTAACTATGGCTACACCTTC.

The chain recombines TRBV2 with TRBJ1-5; maybe TRBD1 (5 bases). The V end lost 7 bases, the J end lost 0 bases, and 10 bases lay between the germline ends. There are 14 residues in the CDR3. Germline-derived CDR1 and CDR2 are SNHLY and FYNNEI. The CDR3 spells CASTGGDSNQPQHF. The CDR3 DNA reads as TGTGCCAGCACCGGGGGAGATAGCAATCAGCCCCAGCATTTT.

The chain links TRBV7-2 to TRBJ2-3, with TRBD2 matching over 10 bases. The CDR3 runs to 17 residues. Looked up from germline, CDR1 is SGHTA and CDR2 is FQGNSA. V gave up 5 bases and J gave up 9 bases; unmatched junction bases: 17. For the CDR3, the DNA is TGTGCCAGCAGCCAAAGATGGAGCGGGGGGGCCCTAGGAACGCAGTATTTT. The encoded protein is CASSQRWSGGALGTQYF.

V and J are TRBV21-1 and TRBJ2-3; TRBD2, the D gene given by the table, was not confirmed from the DNA. TRBV21-1 is termed a pseudogene. This CDR3 region has 15 residues. Here the CDR3 DNA reads TGTGCCAGCAGCCTTGAGACTACCTACACAGATACGCAGTATTTT. This sequence encodes CASSLETTYTDTQYF.

The chain joins TRBV24-1 to TRBJ1-5; no firm D call. The V gene's germline CDR1 is KGHDR and CDR2 SFDVKD. The V end lost 6 bases, the J end lost 2 bases, and 19 bases lay between the germline ends. CDR3 length: 17 amino acids. For the CDR3, the DNA is TGTGCCACCAGTAAGCATCCAACGGGCGGAGGCAATCAGCCCCAGCATTTT. It is translated as CATSKHPTGGGNQPQHF.

The chain couples TRBV9 to TRBJ1-1, with 8 bases identical to TRBD1. Losses at the gene ends were 6 bases for V and 7 bases for J; bases not matched to a gene: 8. This CDR3 has 13 residues. The germline V gene has CDR1 SGDLS and CDR2 YYNGEE. The CDR3 sequence is CASTPGDRLEAFF. CDR3 nucleotides: TGTGCCAGCACCCCAGGGGACAGGCTTGAAGCTTTCTTT.

This clone has just a few counts. This sequence joins TRBV9 and TRBJ2-5; D possibly corresponds to TRBD1 (6 bases). Germline V gene data show CDR1 as SGDLS and CDR2 as YYNGEE. The CDR3 covers 13 residues. V lost 1 base and J lost 5, with 9 bases in between. For the CDR3, the DNA is TGTGCCAGCAGCGTATCAGGACAGGAGACCCAGTACTTC. It encodes CASSVSGQETQYF.

The chain carries TRBV10-3 and TRBJ1-6; D call uncertain. Germline CDR1 is ENHRY and CDR2 is SYGVKD. This CDR3 spans 13 amino acids. Trimming cost V 7 bases and J 6 bases, with 10 bases left between them. The CDR3 DNA reads TGTGCCATCACCCCGGTTCTTAATTCACCCCTCCACTTT. Its translation: CAITPVLNSPLHF.

This clone was picked up many times. V and J are TRBV6-5 and TRBJ2-7; 7 nucleotides align to TRBD2. The germline V gene encodes CDR1 MNHEY and CDR2 SVGAGI. The J segment lost 2 bases and the V segment lost 0 bases, leaving 4 bases of the junction unmatched. The CDR3 loop spans 15 amino acids. The CDR3 reads CASSYSSGGAYEQYF. CDR3 coding DNA: TGTGCCAGCAGTTACTCGTCGGGGGGAGCCTACGAGCAGTACTTC.

The V call is TRBV27, the J call TRBJ1-1; tentatively, D is TRBD1 (6 bases). This CDR3 has 13 amino acids. Between the trimmed V and J ends, which lost 6 bases and 7 bases, there was a span of 15 bases. The germline CDR1 and CDR2 sequences are MNHEY and SMNVEV (reference sequence). The CDR3: CASSGGLGFEAFF. The CDR3 nucleotides are TGTGCCAGCAGCGGGGGCCTTGGTTTTGAAGCTTTCTTT.